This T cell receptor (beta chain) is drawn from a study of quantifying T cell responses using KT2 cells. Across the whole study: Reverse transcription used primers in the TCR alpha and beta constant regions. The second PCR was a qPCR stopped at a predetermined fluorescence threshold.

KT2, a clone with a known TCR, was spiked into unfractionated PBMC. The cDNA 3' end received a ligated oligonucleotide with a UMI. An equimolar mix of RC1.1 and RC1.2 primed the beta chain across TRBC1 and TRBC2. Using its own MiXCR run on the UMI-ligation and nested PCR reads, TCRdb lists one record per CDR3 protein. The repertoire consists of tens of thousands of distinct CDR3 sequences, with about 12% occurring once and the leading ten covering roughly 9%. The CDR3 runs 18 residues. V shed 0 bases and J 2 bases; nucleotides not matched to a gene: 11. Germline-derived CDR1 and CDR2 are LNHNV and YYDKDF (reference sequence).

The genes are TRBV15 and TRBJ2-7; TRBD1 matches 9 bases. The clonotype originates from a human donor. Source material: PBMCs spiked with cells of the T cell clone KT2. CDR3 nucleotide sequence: TGTGCCACCAGCAGAGATCGTTTCCGGGACAGGGCTACCTACGAGCAGTACTTC. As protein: CATSRDRFRDRATYEQYF.